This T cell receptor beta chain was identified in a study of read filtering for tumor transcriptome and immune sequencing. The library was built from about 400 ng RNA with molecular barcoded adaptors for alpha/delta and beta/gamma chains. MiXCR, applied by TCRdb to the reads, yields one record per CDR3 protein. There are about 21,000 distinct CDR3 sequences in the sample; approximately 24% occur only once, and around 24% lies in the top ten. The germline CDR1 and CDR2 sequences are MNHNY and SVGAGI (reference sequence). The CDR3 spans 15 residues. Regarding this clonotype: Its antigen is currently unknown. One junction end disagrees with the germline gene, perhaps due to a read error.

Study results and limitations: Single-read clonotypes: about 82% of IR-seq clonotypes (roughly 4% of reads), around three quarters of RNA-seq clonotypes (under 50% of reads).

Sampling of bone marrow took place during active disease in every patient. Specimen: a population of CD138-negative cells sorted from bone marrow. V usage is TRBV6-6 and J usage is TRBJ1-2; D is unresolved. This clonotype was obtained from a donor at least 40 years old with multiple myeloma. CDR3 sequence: CASSYSSLANYGYAF. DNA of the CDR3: TGTGCCAGCAGTTACTCGAGTTTGGCAAACTATGGCTACGCCTTC.